The next 22 T cell receptor beta chains were all read from a single sample in a study of CD8+CD57+ T cells in acquired aplastic anemia. Patients included in sequencing had previously demonstrated CD8+CD57+ cell expansion by flow cytometry. Genomic DNA, serving as template, underwent TCR beta VDJ and CDR3 profiling. TCRdb re-analysed the reads in MiXCR, keeping a single row per CDR3 protein. The sample gives around 290,000 distinct CDR3 sequences, about 50% of which show up once; 1.3% is in the top ten. Sequences were obtained from sorted CD4+, CD8+, or CD8+CD57+ T cells (not recorded which) from PBMCs. The receptors were sampled from a human donor with aplastic anemia.

The sample holds many counts of this clonotype. This rearrangement joins TRBV5-6 to TRBJ1-1; TRBD1 matches at 7 bases. J was trimmed by 1 base and V by 0 bases; bases with no gene match: 6. The V gene's germline CDR1 is SGHDT and CDR2 YYEEEE. The CDR3 loop spans 16 amino acids. The CDR3 DNA sequence: TGTGCCAGCAGCTTGGGGGGGACAGTGTGGAACACTGAAGCTTTCTTT. Its translation: CASSLGGTVWNTEAFF.

This clonotype has only one observation. V gene TRBV20-1 combines with J gene TRBJ2-5; 10 nucleotides match TRBD1. From germline, CDR1 is DFQATT and CDR2 SNEGSKA (reference sequence). The trim removed 7 bases at V and 7 bases at J, leaving 12 bases unmatched. The CDR3 is 14 amino acids. The DNA for the CDR3 is TGCAGTGTTAGGACAGGGGGGGTCCGAGGGACCCAGTACTTC. Residues: CSVRTGGVRGTQYF.

The rearrangement joins TRBV2 to TRBJ2-7; tentative D call: TRBD1 (6 bases). This CDR3 contains 14 residues. The ends were cut back, 5 bases at V and 4 bases at J, with 15 bases in the middle. Germline assignment: CDR1 SNHLY and CDR2 FYNNEI. CDR3: CASSFSKDRYEQYF. CDR3 DNA sequence: TGTGCCAGCAGTTTTTCCAAAGACAGGTACGAGCAGTACTTC.

The rearrangement links TRBV9 to TRBJ1-6; unclear D gene. The CDR3 length is 13 residues. Germline V gives CDR1 SGDLS, CDR2 YYNGEE. V was shortened by 0 bases and J by 11 bases, with 9 bases between the two germline ends. For the CDR3, the DNA is TGTGCCAGCAGCGTAGACGGGGAAACACCCCTCCACTTT. This translates into CASSVDGETPLHF.

This clonotype has only a few counts. V usage is TRBV20-1 and J usage is TRBJ2-6; 7 bases are shared with TRBD1. Looked up from germline, CDR1 is DFQATT and CDR2 is SNEGSKA (reference sequence). Trimming at V came to 6 bases and at J to 1 base, leaving 9 bases not matched to a gene. This CDR3 spans 16 amino acids. This CDR3 reads CSAITLQGSGANVLTF. CDR3 DNA: TGCAGTGCCATTACGTTACAGGGGTCTGGGGCCAACGTCCTGACTTTC.

This clonotype was seen only a few times. The CDR3 here is CASLAAGSYEQYF. The CDR3 DNA follows: TGTGCCAGCCTAGCAGCGGGCTCCTACGAGCAGTACTTC. V usage is TRBV7-6 and J usage is TRBJ2-7; D possibly corresponds to TRBD2 (6 bases). V lost 8 bases and J 0 bases, leaving 11 bases between the germline ends. The CDR3 sequence is 13 residues long. The germline V gene encodes CDR1 SGHVS and CDR2 FNYEAQ.

This clonotype was found a few times. It may be a read error: a sequence one base away is much more abundant. The CDR3 does not close with the conserved phenylalanine or tryptophan, likely indicating a read error. The limits of the CDR3 on the DNA are not certain, so only TCRdb's listed CDR3 is given. This chain connects TRBV6-4 to TRBJ2-4. The CDR3 is made up of 9 amino acids, end residues included. Germline assignment: CDR1 MRHNA and CDR2 SNTAGT. The CDR3 loop is CASSPSEYL.

This clonotype was found many times. The chain employs TRBV7-9 and TRBJ2-7; unclear D gene. This CDR3 comprises 15 residues. Germline values: CDR1 SEHNR, CDR2 FQNEAQ (reference sequence). Trimming removed 1 base at V and 7 bases at J, with 17 bases between. CDR3 in DNA: TGTGCCAGCAGCTTAGGGGCAAAACCAGAAAGGGAGCAGTACTTC. This codes for CASSLGAKPEREQYF.

This clonotype was counted a single time. The chain has TRBV20-1 and TRBJ1-2, with D maybe TRBD1 (5 bases). The CDR3 sequence is 14 residues long. CDR1 DFQATT and CDR2 SNEGSKA come from the germline V gene (reference sequence). Trimming left V 6 bases short and J 3 bases short, with 17 bases between. The chain's CDR3 is CSALGFRDDYGYTF. CDR3 in DNA: TGCAGTGCACTGGGGTTCAGGGACGACTATGGCTACACCTTC.

The V and J genes are TRBV2 and TRBJ1-4; TRBD1 matches 8 bases. CDR3 length: 13 residues. The germline gives CDR1 SNHLY, CDR2 FYNNEI. J lost 8 bases, V lost 6 bases, and 5 bases had no gene match. The CDR3 region is CASRGGTGEKLFF. The CDR3 nucleotides read TGTGCCAGCAGGGGAGGGACAGGAGAAAAACTGTTTTTT.

This clonotype was counted at least ten times. CDR3 DNA: TGTGCCAGTTCAAGAGGAGACACCGGGGAGCTGTTTTTT. Amino acids: CASSRGDTGELFF. V usage is TRBV6-1 and J usage is TRBJ2-2; D remains ambiguous. Germline values: CDR1 MNHNS, CDR2 SASEGT. V gave up 9 bases and J gave up 3 bases, with 11 bases separating them. This CDR3 has 13 residues.

This clonotype showed up many times. V gene TRBV2 combines with J gene TRBJ1-6; D might be TRBD1 (6 bases). CDR3 length: 15 residues. Trimming took 1 base from V and 6 from J, leaving 10 bases between them. Per the germline V gene, CDR1 is SNHLY and CDR2 is FYNNEI. CDR3 region: CASSEGTVFNSPLHF. The CDR3 region has the DNA TGTGCCAGCAGTGAAGGGACAGTCTTTAATTCACCCCTCCACTTT. Complete variable domain (other parts from reference TRBV2 and TRBJ1-6): EPEVTQTPSHQVTQMGQEVILRCVPISNHLYFYWYRQILGQKVEFLVSFYNNEISEKSEIFDDQFSVERPDGSNFTLKIRSTKLEDSAMYFCASSEGTVFNSPLHFGNGTRLTVT.

The V call is TRBV14, the J call TRBJ2-7; TRBD1 aligns across 8 bases. Germline CDR1 and CDR2: SGHDN and FVKESK. This CDR3 has 13 amino acids. The trim removed 4 bases at V and 8 bases at J, leaving 7 bases unmatched. This CDR3 is CASSPGQGYQQYF. For the CDR3, the DNA is TGTGCCAGCAGCCCTGGACAGGGCTATCAGCAGTACTTC.

V gene TRBV20-1 combines with J gene TRBJ2-7, with D possibly TRBD1 on 6 matching bases. CDR1 and CDR2 (germline): DFQATT, SNEGSKA (reference sequence). CDR3 length equals 14 residues. V dropped 5 bases and J dropped 4 bases, with 18 bases sitting between them. The CDR3: CSARSIQGSYEQYF. CDR3 coding DNA: TGCAGTGCTCGCTCCATACAGGGCTCTTACGAGCAGTACTTC.

The chain links TRBV12-3 or TRBV12-4 to TRBJ2-7, with 7 bases lining up with TRBD1. The CDR3 sequence is 13 residues long. After removal of 4 bases from V and 7 bases from J, the junction contained 7 bases not matched to a gene. For the CDR3, the DNA is TGTGCCAGCAGTTCAGACAGGGTAACGGAGCAGTACTTC. It specifies CASSSDRVTEQYF.

The chain uses TRBV12-3 or TRBV12-4 and TRBJ2-7; possible D gene TRBD1, 6 bases. V shed 6 bases and J shed 7 bases, with 10 bases lying between them. There are 11 residues in the CDR3. The CDR3 coding sequence is TGTGCCAGCAGGAATAGGGGGGAGCAGTACTTC. Translating gives CASRNRGEQYF.

This clonotype was detected many times. This chain uses TRBV15 with TRBJ1-3; possible D gene TRBD1, 6 bases. Germline loops: CDR1 LNHNV, CDR2 YYDKDF (reference sequence). The length of the CDR3 is 16 residues. The V gene lost 5 bases and the J gene lost 0 bases, with 14 bases spanning the gap. In DNA, the CDR3 is TGTGCCACCAGCTTCCAAAGGGGGGTCTCTGGAAACACCATATATTTT. It specifies CATSFQRGVSGNTIYF.

The chain combines TRBV15 with TRBJ1-6; D is unclear. Germline V gene sequence: CDR1 LNHNV, CDR2 YYDKDF (reference sequence). The ends were cut back, 0 bases at V and 10 bases at J, with 10 bases in the middle. The CDR3 consists of 14 residues. CDR3 DNA: TGTGCCACCAGCAGAGATAGGGAGGGATCACCCCTCCACTTT. It specifies CATSRDREGSPLHF.

The chain's CDR3 is CASSWTGAHEQYF. In DNA, the CDR3 is TGTGCCAGCAGCTGGACAGGGGCCCACGAGCAGTACTTC. The chain has TRBV7-9 and TRBJ2-7; 9 positions agree with TRBD1. From germline, CDR1 is SEHNR and CDR2 FQNEAQ (reference sequence). V lost 4 bases and J lost 5; bases outside the gene matches: 3. This CDR3 spans 13 amino acids.

This clonotype was seen many times. The CDR3: CASSFPPGELFF. The DNA of the CDR3 is TGTGCCAGCAGCTTCCCGCCCGGGGAGCTGTTTTTT. This chain uses TRBV5-5 with TRBJ2-2; no clear D. CDR3 length: 12 residues. V lost 2 bases to trimming and J lost 6 bases, with 5 bases between them. Germline V gene lookup returns CDR1 SGHKS and CDR2 YYEKEE (reference sequence).

This clonotype was observed at least ten times. The V call is TRBV2, the J call TRBJ2-1; unclear D gene. This CDR3 spans 15 amino acids. V was cut by 0 bases and J by 14 bases, with 20 bases left in between. Germline assignment: CDR1 SNHLY and CDR2 FYNNEI. The CDR3 reads CASSEALPSISIEFF. In DNA form, the CDR3 reads TGTGCCAGCAGTGAAGCGCTTCCCTCCATCTCGATCGAGTTCTTC. The full variable domain, rest sourced from reference TRBV2 and TRBJ2-1, is EPEVTQTPSHQVTQMGQEVILRCVPISNHLYFYWYRQILGQKVEFLVSFYNNEISEKSEIFDDQFSVERPDGSNFTLKIRSTKLEDSAMYFCASSEALPSISIEFFGPGTRLTVL.

At least ten counts were recorded for this clonotype. The CDR3 loop is CASSFLKGEQYF. The DNA of the CDR3 is TGTGCCAGCAGCTTCCTCAAGGGCGAGCAGTACTTC. J is TRBJ2-7 and V is TRBV11-2, with no clear D. V was clipped by 3 bases and J by 6 bases, with 9 bases between them. Germline assignment: CDR1 SGHAT and CDR2 FQNNGV. This CDR3 is 12 amino acids long.